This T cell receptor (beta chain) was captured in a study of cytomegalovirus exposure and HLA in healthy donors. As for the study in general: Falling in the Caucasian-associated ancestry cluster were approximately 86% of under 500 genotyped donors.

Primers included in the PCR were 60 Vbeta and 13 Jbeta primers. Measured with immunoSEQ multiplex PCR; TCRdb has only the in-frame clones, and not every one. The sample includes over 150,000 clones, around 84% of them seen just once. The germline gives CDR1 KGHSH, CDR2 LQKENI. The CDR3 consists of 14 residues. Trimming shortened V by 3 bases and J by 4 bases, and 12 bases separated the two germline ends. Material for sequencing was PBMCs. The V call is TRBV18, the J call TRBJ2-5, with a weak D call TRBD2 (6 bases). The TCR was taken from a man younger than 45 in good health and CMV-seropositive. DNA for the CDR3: TGTGCCAGCTCACCTGCGGGGAATGGAGAGACCCAGTACTTC. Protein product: CASSPAGNGETQYF.